Shown below are 24 T cell receptor beta chains from a single sample sequenced in a study of T cell responses to AZD1222 COVID-19 vaccine. The repertoire was sequenced with immunoSEQ multiplex PCR; TCRdb's copy has only in-frame clones and lacks some. The sample has around 120,000 clones; around 85% are singletons. The sequences come from peripheral blood, collected on day 0 of AZD1222 vaccination. The source is an adult in good health.

This chain connects TRBV29-1 to TRBJ2-1; TRBD1 matches at 7 bases. The germline gives CDR1 SQVTM, CDR2 ANQGSEA. J lost 1 base, V lost 4 bases, and 4 bases had no gene match. The CDR3 is made up of 14 amino acids. The CDR3 sequence: CSVATGVSYNEQFF. CDR3 bases: TGCAGCGTTGCAACAGGGGTTTCCTACAATGAGCAGTTCTTC.

The gene calls are TRBV10-3 and TRBJ1-1; 7 bases match TRBD1. Germline CDR1 reads ENHRY; CDR2 reads SYGVKD. This CDR3 has 13 residues. Losses at the gene ends were 3 bases for V and 7 bases for J; bases not matched to a gene: 5. CDR3 sequence: CAISEGRGYEAFF. CDR3 nucleotides: TGTGCCATCAGTGAAGGCAGGGGGTATGAAGCTTTCTTT.

The chain uses TRBV7-2 and TRBJ2-7, with 8 bases fitting TRBD1. With V trimmed by 1 base and J by 3 bases, 5 bases remained unmatched. This CDR3 region has 15 residues. The V gene's germline CDR1 is SGHTA and CDR2 FQGNSA. The chain's CDR3 is CASSLGAGTGYEQYF. In DNA, the CDR3 is TGTGCCAGCAGCTTAGGAGCCGGGACAGGCTACGAGCAGTACTTC. The complete variable domain, with remaining parts taken from reference TRBV7-2 and TRBJ2-7, reads GAGVSQSPSNKVTEKGKDVELRCDPISGHTALYWYRQSLGQGLEFLIYFQGNSAPDKSGLPSDRFSAERTGGSVSTLTIQRTQQEDSAVYLCASSLGAGTGYEQYFGPGTRLTVT.

In regard to this clone: One end of the junction does not line up with germline, which may come from a read error. This chain links TRBV6-1 with TRBJ1-3; D unresolved. This CDR3 region has 12 residues. In germline, CDR1 is MNHNS, CDR2 SASEGT. The CDR3 reads CASSGDGSTIYF. The CDR3 DNA reads as TGTGCCAGCAGCGGTGATGGAAGCACCATATATTTT.

The V and J genes are TRBV7-2 and TRBJ2-7; 12 positions match TRBD2. The CDR3 consists of 15 residues. CDR1 SGHTA and CDR2 FQGNSA come from the germline V gene. V shed 2 bases, J shed 7 bases, and the junction held 6 bases outside the gene matches. The CDR3 reads CASSLQLAGGKEQYF. The CDR3 DNA follows: TGTGCCAGCAGCTTACAGCTAGCGGGGGGGAAAGAGCAGTACTTC.

This clone was found once. The chain links TRBV7-2 to TRBJ2-5; TRBD2 is a possible D gene (7 bases). Trimming stripped 0 bases from V and 5 bases from J, with 19 bases between. The CDR3 is 17 amino acids. The germline gives CDR1 SGHTA, CDR2 FQGNSA. CDR3 nucleotide sequence: TGTGCCAGCAGCTTAGCGCTTATGGCGGGGAGGGGGGAGACCCAGTACTTC. Translation gives CASSLALMAGRGETQYF.

In this sample, this clone turned up once. The CDR3: CASSEEGLDTGELFF. The CDR3 bases are TGTGCCAGCAGTGAAGAGGGACTAGATACCGGGGAGCTGTTTTTT. The J gene is TRBJ2-2, the V gene TRBV25-1; 8 bases are shared with TRBD2. The junction had 4 bases not matched to a gene; V was cut back by 2 bases and J by 5 bases. Per the germline V gene, CDR1 is MGHDK and CDR2 is SYGVNS. The length of the CDR3 is 15 residues. Combining the CDR3 with reference TRBV25-1 and TRBJ2-2 gives the whole variable domain EADIYQTPRYLVIGTGKKITLECSQTMGHDKMYWYQQDPGMELHLIHYSYGVNSTEKGDLSSESTVSRIRTEHFPLTLESARPSHTSQYLCASSEEGLDTGELFFGEGSRLTVL.

The chain joins TRBV10-3 to TRBJ2-2, with TRBD1 matching over 8 bases. The J segment lost 6 bases and the V segment lost 5 bases, leaving 8 bases of the junction unmatched. The CDR3 has 15 residues. Germline assignment: CDR1 ENHRY and CDR2 SYGVKD. CDR3 loop: CAISLDRASAGELFF. The CDR3, as DNA: TGTGCCATCAGTCTGGACAGGGCCTCGGCCGGGGAGCTGTTTTTT.

V and J are TRBV5-4 and TRBJ1-2; TRBD1 agrees at 8 bases. Germline-derived CDR1 and CDR2 are SGHNT and YYREEE (reference sequence). CDR3 length: 14 residues. V lost 6 bases to trimming and J lost 7 bases; unmatched junction nucleotides: 11. Here the CDR3 reads CASTPRTGQSGYTF. The CDR3 DNA follows: TGTGCCAGCACCCCCCGGACAGGGCAAAGTGGCTACACCTTC.

The genes are TRBV11-2 and TRBJ1-1; TRBD1 matches at 8 bases. V was clipped by 6 bases and J by 7 bases; unmatched bases: 13. The germline gives CDR1 SGHAT, CDR2 FQNNGV. The CDR3 runs 15 residues. CDR3 DNA sequence: TGTGCCAGCAGAGGGGGTGGTGCAGGGGGCCTTGAAGCTTTCTTT. Encoded protein: CASRGGGAGGLEAFF.

This chain joins TRBV3-1 (or the pseudogene TRBV3-2) and TRBJ2-1; 8 positions agree with TRBD2. V shed 4 bases and J 10 bases; nucleotides not matched to a gene: 12. Germline loops: CDR1 LGHDT, CDR2 YNNKEL (reference sequence). The CDR3 runs 15 residues. The CDR3, as DNA: TGTGCCAGCAGCCCCAGGTTAAGGGGCGGGGGGGAGCAGTTCTTC. Amino acid sequence: CASSPRLRGGGEQFF.

This clone was seen only a few times. The sample carries other DNA sequences with the same CDR3. The gene calls are TRBV6-4 and TRBJ2-2, with 7 bases fitting TRBD1. Germline lookup yields CDR1 MRHNA and CDR2 SNTAGT. CDR3 length equals 14 residues. V lost 4 bases, J lost 3 bases, and 2 bases stayed unmatched. CDR3 residues: CASSVTGDTGELFF. The CDR3 DNA follows: TGTGCCAGCAGTGTTACAGGGGACACCGGGGAGCTGTTTTTT.

This chain links TRBV20-1 with TRBJ1-2; a possible D gene is TRBD1 (5 bases). V was shortened by 2 bases and J by 6 bases, with 7 bases between the two germline ends. Germline CDR1 is DFQATT and CDR2 is SNEGSKA (reference sequence). The CDR3 is 11 amino acids. As DNA, the CDR3 is TGCAGTGCTAGACCAGGGCATGGCTACACCTTC. As protein: CSARPGHGYTF.

The V and J genes are TRBV19 and TRBJ2-7; 7 bases agree with TRBD1. The CDR3 covers 13 residues. J was trimmed by 1 base and V by 6 bases; bases with no gene match: 3. Germline CDR1 LNHDA, CDR2 SQIVND (reference sequence). The CDR3 DNA reads as TGTGCCAGTAGCCGGGACAGTTCCTACGAGCAGTACTTC. This translates into CASSRDSSYEQYF.

V usage is TRBV2 and J usage is TRBJ1-2, with D tentatively TRBD1 (5 bases). V lost 6 bases and J 1 base, leaving 24 bases between the germline ends. Germline CDR1 and CDR2: SNHLY and FYNNEI. This CDR3 is built from 18 residues. CDR3 sequence (DNA): TGTGCCAGCAGAGCTACGGACGGACTTCTGGGGGGTAACTATGGCTACACCTTC. It encodes CASRATDGLLGGNYGYTF.

This clone occurred once. The V and J genes are TRBV3-1 (or the pseudogene TRBV3-2) and TRBJ1-2, with TRBD1 matching over 8 bases. Trimming cost V 4 bases and J 5 bases; bases outside gene matches: 12. CDR1 and CDR2 (germline): LGHDT, YNNKEL (reference sequence). This CDR3 is built from 16 residues. The CDR3 protein is CASSPRTGISAYGYTF. DNA for the CDR3: TGTGCCAGCAGCCCCAGGACAGGGATAAGCGCTTATGGCTACACCTTC.

The rearrangement uses TRBV19 and TRBJ1-2, with a possible D match to TRBD1 (6 bases). The CDR3 consists of 14 residues. Germline V CDR1 and CDR2: LNHDA, SQIVND (reference sequence). Trimming pared 5 bases from V and 4 bases from J, leaving 14 bases between. CDR3 nucleotide sequence: TGTGCCAGTAGTCTCGGTGGGGGCGGCTATGGCTACACCTTC. Its translation is CASSLGGGGYGYTF. The full variable domain, its missing parts supplied by reference TRBV19 and TRBJ1-2, is DGGITQSPKYLFRKEGQNVTLSCEQNLNHDAMYWYRQDPGQGLRLIYYSQIVNDFQKGDIAEGYSVSREKKESFPLTVTSAQKNPTAFYLCASSLGGGGYGYTFGSGTRLTVV.

This clone was counted between two and nine times. The chain couples TRBV28 to TRBJ1-2, with D perhaps TRBD1 (6 bases). From germline, CDR1 is MDHEN and CDR2 SYDVKM. The CDR3 is 13 residues long. V was clipped by 6 bases and J by 4 bases, with 12 bases between them. This chain's CDR3 is CASRPTGTYGYTF. DNA for the CDR3: TGTGCCAGCAGACCAACAGGGACCTATGGCTACACCTTC.

This chain uses TRBV6-4 with TRBJ2-6; D is possibly TRBD1 or TRBD2 (5 bases each). In germline, CDR1 is MRHNA, CDR2 SNTAGT. Trimming pared 3 bases from V and 1 base from J, leaving 7 bases between. The CDR3 runs 15 residues. The CDR3 here is CASSDGGSGANVLTF. The CDR3 DNA follows: TGTGCCAGCAGTGATGGGGGTTCTGGGGCCAACGTCCTGACTTTC.

The genes are TRBV5-1 and TRBJ2-3; 13 nucleotides align to TRBD2. The J segment lost 3 bases and the V segment lost 4 bases, leaving 8 bases of the junction unmatched. The CDR3 runs 17 residues. The germline V gene encodes CDR1 SGHRS and CDR2 YFSETQ. The CDR3 protein is CASSRSGLAGLTDTQYF. The CDR3 region has the DNA TGCGCCAGCAGCCGGTCGGGACTAGCGGGGCTAACAGATACGCAGTATTTT.

CDR3 sequence reads: CASSQTRENTEAFF. In DNA form, the CDR3 reads TGCGCCAGCAGCCAAACAAGGGAAAACACTGAAGCTTTCTTT. The chain employs TRBV4-1 and TRBJ1-1; D gene uncertain. Deletions cut 2 bases from V and 2 bases from J, with 9 bases between. Germline V lookup: CDR1 MGHRA, CDR2 YSYEKL. This CDR3 comprises 14 residues.

This chain joins TRBV7-9 and TRBJ2-7; D perhaps matches TRBD2 (7 bases). The CDR3 spans 17 residues. Germline V gene sequence: CDR1 SEHNR, CDR2 FQNEAQ (reference sequence). Trimming pared 5 bases from V and 3 bases from J, leaving 23 bases between. The CDR3 DNA is TGTGCCAGCAGCCCCGGAGGGGGGGAATCAACTAACTACGAGCAGTACTTC. Encoded protein: CASSPGGGESTNYEQYF.

DNA of the CDR3: TGTGCCAGCAGCCAAGATCAAGCCGTCCGCGCCTACAATGAGCAGTTCTTC. It is translated as CASSQDQAVRAYNEQFF. V is TRBV4-2 and J is TRBJ2-1; D uncertain. The CDR3 loop spans 17 amino acids. Germline values: CDR1 LGHNA, CDR2 YNFKEQ. Trimming stripped 0 bases from V and 2 bases from J, with 14 bases between.

The chain joins TRBV5-1 to TRBJ2-7, with D perhaps assigned TRBD1 or TRBD2 (5 bases each). The CDR3 extends over 15 amino acids. Germline V lookup: CDR1 SGHRS, CDR2 YFSETQ. V lost 0 bases and J lost 0, with 10 bases in between. The CDR3 nucleotides read TGCGCCAGCAGCTTGGAAGGGGACGTCTCCTACGAGCAGTACTTC. Translating it yields CASSLEGDVSYEQYF.